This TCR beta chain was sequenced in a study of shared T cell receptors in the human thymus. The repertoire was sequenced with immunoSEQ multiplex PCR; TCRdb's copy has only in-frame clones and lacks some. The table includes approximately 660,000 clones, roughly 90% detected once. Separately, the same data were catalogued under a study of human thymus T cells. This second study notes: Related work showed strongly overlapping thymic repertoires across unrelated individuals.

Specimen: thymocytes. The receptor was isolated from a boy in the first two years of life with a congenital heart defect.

The CDR3 here is CASNFGAVSYNEQFF. The CDR3 DNA reads TGTGCCAGCAATTTTGGGGCGGTATCCTACAATGAGCAGTTCTTC. This sequence joins TRBV2 and TRBJ2-1; D is possibly TRBD1 (5 bases). The length of the CDR3 is 15 residues. CDR1 and CDR2 (germline): SNHLY, FYNNEI. Trimming removed 7 bases from V and 1 base from J, with 14 bases in between.